This passage covers 10 T cell receptor beta chains from one sample sequenced in a study of CXCR3-negative and CXCR3-positive naive CD8 T cells. Via 5' RACE with UMI labels, TRB cDNA libraries were prepared. One entry per CDR3 protein, without DNA, is what TCRdb gives after re-calling the 5' RACE reads. Found here are tens of thousands of distinct CDR3 sequences; the top ten clones hold under 25%. The sample taken for sequencing was memory CD8+ T cells from blood. These receptors were collected from a human donor in good health. Some clones in this sample may be carry-over from other donors' samples.

The chain joins TRBV7-3 to TRBJ2-2. This CDR3 has 11 amino acids. Germline CDR1 reads SGHTA; CDR2 reads FQGTGA. CDR3 sequence: CASSSTGELFF. Full variable domain (rest looked up from reference TRBV7-3 and TRBJ2-2): GAGVSQTPSNKVTEKGKYVELRCDPISGHTALYWYRQSLGQGPEFLIYFQGTGAADDSGLPNDRFFAVRPEGSVSTLKIQRTERGDSAVYLCASSSTGELFFGEGSRLTVL.

The chain recombines TRBV14 with TRBJ2-1; TCRdb picks TRBD2, but there is no DNA to check that call. The germline V gene encodes CDR1 SGHDN and CDR2 FVKESK. The length of the CDR3 is 16 residues. This chain's CDR3 is CASSTWGSGSYNEQFF.

The chain has TRBV7-8 and TRBJ2-7; TCRdb's D call, TRBD1, is unchecked because there is no DNA. Germline V lookup: CDR1 SGHVS, CDR2 FQNEAQ. The CDR3 extends over 11 amino acids. CDR3 in amino acids: CASSPGAEQYF.

The rearrangement uses TRBV29-1 and TRBJ2-3; the TCRdb D gene call, TRBD2, has no DNA to confirm it. Germline V gene lookup returns CDR1 SQVTM and CDR2 ANQGSEA. This CDR3 is 16 amino acids long. The CDR3 loop is CSAITGTSGEPDTQYF.

The rearrangement uses TRBV20-1 and TRBJ2-4. CDR3 length equals 15 residues. Germline V gene sequence: CDR1 DFQATT, CDR2 SNEGSKA (reference sequence). The CDR3 here is CSATPENLAKNIQYF.

The chain couples TRBV7-8 to TRBJ2-7; TCRdb lists TRBD1, though no DNA is available to test this call. Per the germline V gene, CDR1 is SGHVS and CDR2 is FQNEAQ. The CDR3 is 14 amino acids. This CDR3 reads CASSDSGGLYEQYF.

This chain joins TRBV20-1 and TRBJ2-7. The CDR3 is 14 residues long. Germline CDR1 reads DFQATT; CDR2 reads SNEGSKA (reference sequence). CDR3 loop: CSARSTFSAYEQYF.

The chain links TRBV29-1 to TRBJ1-1. In germline, CDR1 is SQVTM, CDR2 ANQGSEA. The CDR3 extends over 13 amino acids. CDR3 residues: CSVLIAMNTEAFF.

The chain recombines TRBV20-1 with TRBJ2-7; TCRdb lists TRBD2, though no DNA is available to test this call. This CDR3 is 15 amino acids long. Germline values: CDR1 DFQATT, CDR2 SNEGSKA (reference sequence). The chain's CDR3 is CSAPPPSGRRYEQYF.

The chain recombines TRBV7-9 with TRBJ1-2. The CDR3 has 14 residues. Germline CDR1 SEHNR, CDR2 FQNEAQ (reference sequence). This CDR3 is CASSLTAYNYGYTF.